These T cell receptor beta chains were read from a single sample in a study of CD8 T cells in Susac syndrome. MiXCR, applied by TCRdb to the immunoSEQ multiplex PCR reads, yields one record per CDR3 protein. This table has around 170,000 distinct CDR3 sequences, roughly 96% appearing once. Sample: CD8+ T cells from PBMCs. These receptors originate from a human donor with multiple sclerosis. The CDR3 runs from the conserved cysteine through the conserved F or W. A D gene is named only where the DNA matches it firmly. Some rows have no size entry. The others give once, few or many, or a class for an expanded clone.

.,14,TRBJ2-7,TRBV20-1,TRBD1,CSARRTGSVYEQYF,TGCAGTGCTAGACGGACAGGGTCCGTTTACGAGCAGTACTTC
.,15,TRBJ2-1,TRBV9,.,CASSVGSGSYNEQFF,TGTGCCAGCAGCGTTGGTAGCGGCTCCTACAATGAGCAGTTCTTC
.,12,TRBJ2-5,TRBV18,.,CASSLDLETQYF,TGTGCCAGCTCACTGGACCTGGAGACCCAGTACTTC
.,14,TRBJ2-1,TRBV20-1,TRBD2,CSAIAGGFYNEQFF,TGCAGTGCTATAGCGGGAGGGTTCTACAATGAGCAGTTCTTC
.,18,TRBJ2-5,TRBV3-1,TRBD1,CASSQDLGQAVIQETQYF,TGTGCCAGCAGCCAAGATCTGGGACAGGCGGTGATCCAAGAGACCCAGTACTTC
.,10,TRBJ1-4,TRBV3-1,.,CASGNEKLFF,TGTGCCAGCGGGAATGAAAAACTGTTTTTT
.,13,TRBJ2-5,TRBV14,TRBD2,CASSQVAGETQYF,TGTGCCAGCAGCCAAGTAGCGGGGGAGACCCAGTACTTC
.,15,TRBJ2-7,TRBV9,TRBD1,CASSGGQGVSYEQYF,TGTGCCAGCAGCGGGGGACAGGGGGTCTCCTACGAGCAGTACTTC
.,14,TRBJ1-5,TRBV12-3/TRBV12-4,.,CASSFGRGGQPQHF,TGTGCCAGCAGTTTCGGTAGGGGCGGACAGCCCCAGCATTTT
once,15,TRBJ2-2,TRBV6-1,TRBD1,CASSERTGRTGELFF,TGTGCCAGCAGTGAACGGACAGGGCGCACCGGGGAGCTGTTTTTT
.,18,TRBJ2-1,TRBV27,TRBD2,CASSRNPPGLAGGNEQFF,TGTGCCAGCAGCCGAAACCCACCCGGACTAGCGGGGGGCAATGAGCAGTTCTTC
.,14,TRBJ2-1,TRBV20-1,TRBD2,CSVGTSGWGNEQFF,TGCAGTGTTGGGACTAGCGGATGGGGGAATGAGCAGTTCTTC
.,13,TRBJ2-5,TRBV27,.,CASSSLLQETQYF,TGTGCCAGTTCGTCCCTACTACAAGAGACCCAGTACTTC
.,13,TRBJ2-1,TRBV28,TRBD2,CASSFWGGNEQFF,TGTGCCAGCAGTTTTTGGGGGGGGAATGAGCAGTTCTTC
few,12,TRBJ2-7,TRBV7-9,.,CASSRVGYEQYF,TGTGCCAGCAGCCGAGTGGGGTACGAGCAGTACTTC
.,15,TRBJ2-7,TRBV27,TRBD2,CASSFAGPRGDEQYF,TGTGCCAGCAGTTTTGCAGGTCCCCGGGGGGACGAGCAGTACTTC
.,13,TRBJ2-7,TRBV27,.,CASSYGGFNEQYF,TGTGCCAGCAGTTATGGGGGCTTTAACGAGCAGTACTTC
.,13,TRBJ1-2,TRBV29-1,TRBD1,CSVETGGTKGYTF,TGCAGCGTCGAGACAGGGGGCACGAAGGGCTACACCTTC
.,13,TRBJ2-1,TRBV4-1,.,CASSQYPSNEQFF,TGCGCCAGCAGCCAATATCCATCCAATGAGCAGTTCTTC
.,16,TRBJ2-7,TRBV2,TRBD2,CASSDLATSGTYEQYF,TGTGCCAGCAGTGATTTGGCCACTAGCGGGACCTACGAGCAGTACTTC
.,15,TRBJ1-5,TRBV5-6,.,CASSLALGGNQPQHF,TGTGCCAGCAGCTTGGCTTTAGGAGGCAATCAGCCCCAGCATTTT
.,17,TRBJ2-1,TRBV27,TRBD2,CASSSPVTGGTLREQFF,TGTGCCAGCAGTTCTCCTGTCACGGGAGGTACTCTGCGTGAGCAGTTCTTC
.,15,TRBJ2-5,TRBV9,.,CASSVENLGEETQYF,TGTGCCAGCAGCGTAGAAAACCTAGGGGAAGAGACCCAGTACTTC
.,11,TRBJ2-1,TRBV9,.,CASGARNEQFF,TGTGCCAGCGGGGCTCGGAATGAGCAGTTCTTC
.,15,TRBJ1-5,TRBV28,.,CASSLWGRDNQPQHF,TGTGCCAGCAGTTTATGGGGGCGCGACAATCAGCCCCAGCATTTT
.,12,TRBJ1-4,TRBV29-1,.,CSVGEGGFKLFF,TGCAGCGTTGGAGAAGGGGGTTTTAAACTGTTTTTT
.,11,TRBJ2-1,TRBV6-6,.,CASSYSTAQFF,TGTGCCAGCAGTTACTCGACAGCACAGTTCTTC
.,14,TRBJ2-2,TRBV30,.,CAWSVPGATGELFF,TGTGCCTGGAGTGTGCCAGGGGCCACCGGGGAGCTGTTTTTT
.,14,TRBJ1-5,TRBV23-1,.,CASGNRGPDQPQHF,TGCGCCAGCGGAAACAGAGGCCCCGATCAGCCCCAGCATTTT
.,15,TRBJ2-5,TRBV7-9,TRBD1,CASSSNNRGRGTQYF,TGTGCCAGCAGCTCTAACAACAGGGGGCGCGGGACCCAGTACTTC
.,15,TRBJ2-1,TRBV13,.,CASSLQGQEYNEQFF,TGTGCCAGCAGCTTACAAGGGCAGGAGTACAATGAGCAGTTCTTC
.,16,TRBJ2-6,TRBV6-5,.,CASSYREGVGANVLTF,TGTGCCAGCAGTTACCGTGAAGGTGTTGGGGCCAACGTCCTGACTTTC
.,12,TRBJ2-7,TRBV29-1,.,CSVGRELGEQYF,TGCAGCGTTGGTCGGGAGCTCGGCGAGCAGTACTTC
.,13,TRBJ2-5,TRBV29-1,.,CSVEKGSQETQYF,TGCAGCGTTGAGAAAGGTAGCCAAGAGACCCAGTACTTC
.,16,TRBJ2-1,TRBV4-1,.,CASSQAGPNPADEQFF,TGCGCCAGCAGCCAAGCCGGGCCCAACCCCGCCGATGAGCAGTTCTTC
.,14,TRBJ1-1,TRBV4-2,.,CASSQRVLTTEAFF,TGTGCCAGCAGCCAACGGGTCTTGACCACTGAAGCTTTCTTT
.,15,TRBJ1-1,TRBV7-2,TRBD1,CASSDSTGGYTEAFF,TGTGCCAGCAGCGACTCGACAGGGGGCTACACTGAAGCTTTCTTT
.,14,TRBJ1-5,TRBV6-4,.,CASSESGGNQPQHF,TGTGCCAGCAGTGAGTCGGGGGGCAATCAGCCCCAGCATTTT
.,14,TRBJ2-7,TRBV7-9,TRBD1,CASSPRDRSYEQYF,TGTGCCAGCAGCCCTCGGGACAGGTCCTACGAGCAGTACTTC
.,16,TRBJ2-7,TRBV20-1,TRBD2,CSAAWASGTYSYEQYF,TGCAGTGCAGCCTGGGCTAGCGGGACCTACTCCTACGAGCAGTACTTC
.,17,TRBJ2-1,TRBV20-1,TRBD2,CSASGTSGRLSYNEQFF,TGCAGTGCTAGCGGGACTAGCGGACGCCTCTCCTACAATGAGCAGTTCTTC
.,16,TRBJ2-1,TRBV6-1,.,CATTLRGPPGYNEQFF,TGTGCCACCACCTTACGGGGCCCCCCCGGGTACAATGAGCAGTTCTTC
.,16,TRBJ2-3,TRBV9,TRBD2,CASSATGTSGPDTQYF,TGTGCCAGCAGCGCGACCGGGACTAGCGGACCAGATACGCAGTATTTT
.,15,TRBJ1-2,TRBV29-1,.,CSVEDRGAGYHGYTF,TGCAGCGTTGAAGATAGGGGGGCCGGTTATCATGGCTACACCTTC
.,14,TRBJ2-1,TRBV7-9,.,CASSPRTDYNEQFF,TGTGCCAGCAGCCCGAGGACGGATTACAATGAGCAGTTCTTC
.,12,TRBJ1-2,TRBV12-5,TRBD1,CASGPGGDGYTF,TGTGCTAGTGGTCCAGGGGGCGATGGCTACACCTTC
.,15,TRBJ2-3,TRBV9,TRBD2,CASSELAGATDTQYF,TGTGCCAGCAGCGAACTAGCGGGGGCTACAGATACGCAGTATTTT
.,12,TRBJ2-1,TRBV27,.,CASSPEGLLQFF,TGTGCCAGCAGCCCAGAGGGACTCCTTCAGTTCTTC
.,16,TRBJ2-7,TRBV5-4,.,CASSLGRGSVSYEQYF,TGTGCCAGCAGCTTGGGGAGAGGGAGCGTCTCCTACGAGCAGTACTTC
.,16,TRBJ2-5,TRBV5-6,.,CASSLFPGSEFETQYF,TGTGCCAGCAGCTTATTTCCGGGATCCGAGTTTGAGACCCAGTACTTC